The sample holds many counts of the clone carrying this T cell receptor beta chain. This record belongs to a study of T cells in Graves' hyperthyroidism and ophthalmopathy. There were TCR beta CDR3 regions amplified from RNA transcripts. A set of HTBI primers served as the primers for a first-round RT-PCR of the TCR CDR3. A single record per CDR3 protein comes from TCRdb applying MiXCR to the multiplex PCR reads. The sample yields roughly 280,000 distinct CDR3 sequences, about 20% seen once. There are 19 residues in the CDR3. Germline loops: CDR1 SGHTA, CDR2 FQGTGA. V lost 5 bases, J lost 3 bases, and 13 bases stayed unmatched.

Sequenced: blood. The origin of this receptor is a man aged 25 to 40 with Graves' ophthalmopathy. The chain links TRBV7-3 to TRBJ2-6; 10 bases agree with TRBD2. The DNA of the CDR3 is TGTGCCAGCAGCGCCGGACTAGCGGCGAGGGAAGTTGGGGCCAACGTCCTGACTTTC. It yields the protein CASSAGLAAREVGANVLTF.